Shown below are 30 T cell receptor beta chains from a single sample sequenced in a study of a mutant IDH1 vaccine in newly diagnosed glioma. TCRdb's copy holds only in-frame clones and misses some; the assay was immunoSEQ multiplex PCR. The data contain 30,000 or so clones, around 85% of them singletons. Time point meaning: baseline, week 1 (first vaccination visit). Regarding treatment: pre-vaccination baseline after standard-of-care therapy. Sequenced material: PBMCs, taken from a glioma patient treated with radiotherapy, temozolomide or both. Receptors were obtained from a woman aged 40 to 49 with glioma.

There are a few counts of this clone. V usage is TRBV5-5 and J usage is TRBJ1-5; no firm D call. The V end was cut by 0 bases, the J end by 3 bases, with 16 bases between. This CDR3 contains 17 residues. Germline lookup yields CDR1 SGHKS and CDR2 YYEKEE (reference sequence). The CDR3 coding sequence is TGTGCCAGCAGCTTGGAGCCTAGAAGACAAACCAATCAGCCCCAGCATTTT. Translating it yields CASSLEPRRQTNQPQHF.

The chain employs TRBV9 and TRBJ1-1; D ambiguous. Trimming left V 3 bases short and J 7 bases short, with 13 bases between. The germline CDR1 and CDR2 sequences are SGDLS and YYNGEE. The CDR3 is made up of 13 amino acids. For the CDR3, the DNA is TGTGCCAGCAGCGCCGGACCTGTGGGTGAAGCTTTCTTT. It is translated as CASSAGPVGEAFF.

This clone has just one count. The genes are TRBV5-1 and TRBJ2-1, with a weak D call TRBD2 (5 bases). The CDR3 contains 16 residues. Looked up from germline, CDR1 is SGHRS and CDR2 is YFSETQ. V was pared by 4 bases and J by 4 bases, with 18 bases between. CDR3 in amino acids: CASSLRPGIRYNEQFF. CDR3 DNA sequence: TGCGCCAGCAGCCTGCGACCCGGGATTAGATACAATGAGCAGTTCTTC. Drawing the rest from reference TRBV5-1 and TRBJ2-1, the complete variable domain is KAGVTQTPRYLIKTRGQQVTLSCSPISGHRSVSWYQQTPGQGLQFLFEYFSETQRNKGNFPGRFSGRQFSNSRSEMNVSTLELGDSALYLCASSLRPGIRYNEQFFGPGTRLTVL.

The CDR3 DNA reads as TGTGCCAGCAGATCGGCGGACAGTAGGTACGAGCAGTACTTC. Protein product: CASRSADSRYEQYF. The rearrangement links TRBV5-6 to TRBJ2-7; D perhaps matches TRBD1 (6 bases). The CDR3 runs to 14 residues. CDR1 is SGHDT and CDR2 is YYEEEE in the germline V gene. The germline V and J ends were trimmed by 5 bases and 4 bases, with 16 bases remaining between them.

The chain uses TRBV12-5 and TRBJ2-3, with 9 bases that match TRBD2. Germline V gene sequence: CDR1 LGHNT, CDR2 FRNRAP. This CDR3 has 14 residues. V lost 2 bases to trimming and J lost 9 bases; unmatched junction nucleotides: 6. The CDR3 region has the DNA TGTGCTAGTGGTTTGAGCGCGGGAGGGCAAACGCAGTATTTT. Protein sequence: CASGLSAGGQTQYF.

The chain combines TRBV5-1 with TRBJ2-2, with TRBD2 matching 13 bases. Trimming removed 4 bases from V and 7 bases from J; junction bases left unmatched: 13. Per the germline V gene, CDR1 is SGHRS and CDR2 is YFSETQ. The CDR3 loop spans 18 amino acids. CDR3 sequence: CASSPGTSGVPPGGELFF. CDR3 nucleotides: TGCGCCAGCAGCCCCGGGACTAGCGGGGTTCCACCGGGCGGGGAGCTGTTTTTT. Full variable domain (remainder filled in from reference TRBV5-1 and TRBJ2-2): KAGVTQTPRYLIKTRGQQVTLSCSPISGHRSVSWYQQTPGQGLQFLFEYFSETQRNKGNFPGRFSGRQFSNSRSEMNVSTLELGDSALYLCASSPGTSGVPPGGELFFGEGSRLTVL.

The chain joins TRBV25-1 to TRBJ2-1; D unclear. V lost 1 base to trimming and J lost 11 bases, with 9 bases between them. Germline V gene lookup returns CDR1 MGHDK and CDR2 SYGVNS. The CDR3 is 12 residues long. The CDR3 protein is CASSESQPQQFF. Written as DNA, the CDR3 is TGTGCCAGCAGTGAATCCCAACCTCAGCAGTTCTTC.

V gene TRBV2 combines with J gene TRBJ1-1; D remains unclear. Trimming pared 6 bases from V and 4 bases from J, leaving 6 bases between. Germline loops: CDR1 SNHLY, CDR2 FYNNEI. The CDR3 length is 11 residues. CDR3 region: CASREVTEAFF. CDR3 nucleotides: TGTGCCAGCAGGGAGGTCACTGAAGCTTTCTTT. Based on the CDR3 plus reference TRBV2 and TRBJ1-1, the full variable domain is EPEVTQTPSHQVTQMGQEVILRCVPISNHLYFYWYRQILGQKVEFLVSFYNNEISEKSEIFDDQFSVERPDGSNFTLKIRSTKLEDSAMYFCASREVTEAFFGQGTRLTVV.

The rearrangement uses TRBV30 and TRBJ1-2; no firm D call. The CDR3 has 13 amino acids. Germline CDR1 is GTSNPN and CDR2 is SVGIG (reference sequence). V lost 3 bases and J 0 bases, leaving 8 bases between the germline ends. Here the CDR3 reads CAWRRSANYGYTF. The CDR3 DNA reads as TGTGCCTGGAGACGGAGCGCTAACTATGGCTACACCTTC. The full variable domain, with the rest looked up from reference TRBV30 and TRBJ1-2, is SQTIHQWPATLVQPVGSPLSLECTVEGTSNPNLYWYRQAAGRGLQLLFYSVGIGQISSEVPQNLSASRPQDRQFILSSKKLLLSDSGFYLCAWRRSANYGYTFGSGTRLTVV.

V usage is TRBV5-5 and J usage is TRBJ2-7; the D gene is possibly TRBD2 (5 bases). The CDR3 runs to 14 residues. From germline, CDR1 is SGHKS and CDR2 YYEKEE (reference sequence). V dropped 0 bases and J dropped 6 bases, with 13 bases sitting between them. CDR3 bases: TGTGCCAGCAGCTTGGCCTCTAGCTCCGGCGAGCAGTACTTC. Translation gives CASSLASSSGEQYF.

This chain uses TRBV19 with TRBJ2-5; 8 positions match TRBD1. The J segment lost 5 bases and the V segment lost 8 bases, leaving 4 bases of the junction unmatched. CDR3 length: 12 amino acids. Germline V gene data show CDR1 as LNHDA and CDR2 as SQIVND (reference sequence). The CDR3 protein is CASRDRGETQYF. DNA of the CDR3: TGTGCCAGTCGAGACAGGGGTGAGACCCAGTACTTC. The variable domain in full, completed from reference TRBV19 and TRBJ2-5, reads DGGITQSPKYLFRKEGQNVTLSCEQNLNHDAMYWYRQDPGQGLRLIYYSQIVNDFQKGDIAEGYSVSREKKESFPLTVTSAQKNPTAFYLCASRDRGETQYFGPGTRLLVL.

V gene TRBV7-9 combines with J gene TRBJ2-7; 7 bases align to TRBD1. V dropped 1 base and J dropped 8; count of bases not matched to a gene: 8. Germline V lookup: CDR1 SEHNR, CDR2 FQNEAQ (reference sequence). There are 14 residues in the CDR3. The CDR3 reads CASSLGRGYTKQYF. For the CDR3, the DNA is TGTGCCAGCAGCTTAGGCAGGGGGTATACGAAGCAGTACTTC.

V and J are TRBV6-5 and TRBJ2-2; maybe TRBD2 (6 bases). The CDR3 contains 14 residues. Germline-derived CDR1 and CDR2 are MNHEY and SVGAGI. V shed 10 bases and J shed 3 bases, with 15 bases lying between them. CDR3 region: CATRPRRDTGELFF. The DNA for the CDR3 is TGTGCCACCCGGCCGAGGAGGGACACCGGGGAGCTGTTTTTT.

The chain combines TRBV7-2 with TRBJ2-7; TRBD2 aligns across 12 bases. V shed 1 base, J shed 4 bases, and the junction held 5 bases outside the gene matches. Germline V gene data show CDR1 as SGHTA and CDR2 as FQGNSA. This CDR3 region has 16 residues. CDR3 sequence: CASSLVRTSGTYEQYF. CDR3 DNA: TGTGCCAGCAGCTTAGTTAGGACTAGCGGGACGTACGAGCAGTACTTC. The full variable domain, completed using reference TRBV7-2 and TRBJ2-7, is GAGVSQSPSNKVTEKGKDVELRCDPISGHTALYWYRQSLGQGLEFLIYFQGNSAPDKSGLPSDRFSAERTGGSVSTLTIQRTQQEDSAVYLCASSLVRTSGTYEQYFGPGTRLTVT.

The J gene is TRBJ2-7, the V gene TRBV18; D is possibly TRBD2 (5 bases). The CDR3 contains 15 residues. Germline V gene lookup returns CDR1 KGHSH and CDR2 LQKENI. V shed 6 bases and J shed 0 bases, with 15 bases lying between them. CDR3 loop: CASSPDRGHSYEQYF. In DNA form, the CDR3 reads TGTGCCAGCTCTCCGGATCGAGGGCACTCCTACGAGCAGTACTTC.

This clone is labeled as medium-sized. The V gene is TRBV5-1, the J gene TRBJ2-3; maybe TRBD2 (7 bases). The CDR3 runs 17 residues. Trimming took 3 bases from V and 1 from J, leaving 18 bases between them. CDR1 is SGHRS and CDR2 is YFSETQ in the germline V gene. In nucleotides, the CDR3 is TGCGCCAGCAGCTCCGGAGTGGGGGGGGCGCGCACAGATACGCAGTATTTT. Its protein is CASSSGVGGARTDTQYF.

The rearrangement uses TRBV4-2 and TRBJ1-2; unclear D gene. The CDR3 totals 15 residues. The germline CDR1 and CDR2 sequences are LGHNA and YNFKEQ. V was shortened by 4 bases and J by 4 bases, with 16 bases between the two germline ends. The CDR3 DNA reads TGTGCCAGCAGCCCAACAAGTGATTCTGGCTATGGCTACACCTTC. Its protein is CASSPTSDSGYGYTF.

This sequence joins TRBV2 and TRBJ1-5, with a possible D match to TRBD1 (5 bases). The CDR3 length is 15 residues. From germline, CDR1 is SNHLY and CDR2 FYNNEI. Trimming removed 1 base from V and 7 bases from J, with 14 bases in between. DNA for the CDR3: TGTGCCAGCAGTGAAGATGGGGCTTCAGGGCAGCCCCAGCATTTT. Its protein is CASSEDGASGQPQHF.

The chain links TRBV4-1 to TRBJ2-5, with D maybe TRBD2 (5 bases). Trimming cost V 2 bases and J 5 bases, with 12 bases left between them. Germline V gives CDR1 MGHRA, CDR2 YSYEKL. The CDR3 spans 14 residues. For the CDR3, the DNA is TGCGCCAGCAGCCAATTGGTAGCGACCGAGACCCAGTACTTC. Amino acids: CASSQLVATETQYF.

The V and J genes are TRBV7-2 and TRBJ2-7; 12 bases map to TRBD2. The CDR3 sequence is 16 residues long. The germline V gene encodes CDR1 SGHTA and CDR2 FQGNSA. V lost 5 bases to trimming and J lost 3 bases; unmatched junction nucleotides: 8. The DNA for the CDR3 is TGTGCCAGCAGCCACCTACTAGCGGGGGGCCACTACGAGCAGTACTTC. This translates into CASSHLLAGGHYEQYF.

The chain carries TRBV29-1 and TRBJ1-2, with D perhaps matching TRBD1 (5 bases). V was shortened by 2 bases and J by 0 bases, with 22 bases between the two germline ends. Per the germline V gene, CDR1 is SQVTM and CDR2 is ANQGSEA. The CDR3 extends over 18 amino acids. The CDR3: CSVESSGHPPDTNYGYTF. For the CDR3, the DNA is TGCAGCGTTGAATCCTCAGGGCACCCGCCGGATACTAACTATGGCTACACCTTC.

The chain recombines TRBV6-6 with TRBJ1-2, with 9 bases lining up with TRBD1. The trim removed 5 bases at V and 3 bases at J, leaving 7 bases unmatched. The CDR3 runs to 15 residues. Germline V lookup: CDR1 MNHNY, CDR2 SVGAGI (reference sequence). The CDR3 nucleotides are TGTGCCAGCAGTACCTACAGGGGGCAAGACTATGGCTACACCTTC. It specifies CASSTYRGQDYGYTF.

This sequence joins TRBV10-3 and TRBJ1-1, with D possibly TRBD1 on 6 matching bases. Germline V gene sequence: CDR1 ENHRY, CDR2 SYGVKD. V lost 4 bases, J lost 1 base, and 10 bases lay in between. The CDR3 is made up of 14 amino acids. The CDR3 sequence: CAISGPGQNTEAFF. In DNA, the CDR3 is TGTGCCATCAGTGGTCCGGGACAGAACACTGAAGCTTTCTTT.

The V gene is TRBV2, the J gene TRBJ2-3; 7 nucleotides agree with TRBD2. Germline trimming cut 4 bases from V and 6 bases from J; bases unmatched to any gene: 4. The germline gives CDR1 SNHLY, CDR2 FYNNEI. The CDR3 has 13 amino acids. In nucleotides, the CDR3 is TGTGCCAGCAGTGGTGGGAGGGGTGATACGCAGTATTTT. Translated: CASSGGRGDTQYF.

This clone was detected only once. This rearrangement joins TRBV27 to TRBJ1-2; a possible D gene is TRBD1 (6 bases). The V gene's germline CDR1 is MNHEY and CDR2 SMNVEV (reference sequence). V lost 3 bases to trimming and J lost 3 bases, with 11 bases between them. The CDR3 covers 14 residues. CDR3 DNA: TGTGCCAGCAGTTTCCTGGCAGGGGACTATGGCTACACCTTC. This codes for CASSFLAGDYGYTF.

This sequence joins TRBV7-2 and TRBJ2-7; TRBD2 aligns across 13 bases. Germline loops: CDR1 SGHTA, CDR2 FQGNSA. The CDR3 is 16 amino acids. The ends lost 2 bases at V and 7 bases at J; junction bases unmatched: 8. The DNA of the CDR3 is TGTGCCAGCAGCTTAAAGGCACTAGCGGGGGGGCGAGAGCAGTACTTC. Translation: CASSLKALAGGREQYF.

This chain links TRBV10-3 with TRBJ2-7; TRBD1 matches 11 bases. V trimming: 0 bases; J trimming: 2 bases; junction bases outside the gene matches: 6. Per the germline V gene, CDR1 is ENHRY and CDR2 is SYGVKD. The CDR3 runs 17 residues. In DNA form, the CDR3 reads TGTGCCATCAGTGAGTCGATGGGACAGGGGGTCCCCTACGAGCAGTACTTC. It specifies CAISESMGQGVPYEQYF.

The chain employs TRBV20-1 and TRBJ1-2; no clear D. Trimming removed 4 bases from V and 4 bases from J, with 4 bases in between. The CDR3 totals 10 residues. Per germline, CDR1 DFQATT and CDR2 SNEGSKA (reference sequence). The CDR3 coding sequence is TGCAGTGCTATTACCTATGGCTACACCTTC. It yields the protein CSAITYGYTF.

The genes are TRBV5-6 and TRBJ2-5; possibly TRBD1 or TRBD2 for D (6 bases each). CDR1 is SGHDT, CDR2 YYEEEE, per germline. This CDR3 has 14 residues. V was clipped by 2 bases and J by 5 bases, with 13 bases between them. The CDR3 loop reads CASSLGGSRETQYF. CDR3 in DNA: TGTGCCAGCAGCTTAGGGGGGTCTCGGGAGACCCAGTACTTC.

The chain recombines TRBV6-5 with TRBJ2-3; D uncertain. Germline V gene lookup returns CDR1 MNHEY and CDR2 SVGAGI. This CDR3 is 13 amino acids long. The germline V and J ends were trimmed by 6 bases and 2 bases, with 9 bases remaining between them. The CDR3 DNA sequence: TGTGCCAGCAGCTTCGACTCCACAGATACGCAGTATTTT. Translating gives CASSFDSTDTQYF.